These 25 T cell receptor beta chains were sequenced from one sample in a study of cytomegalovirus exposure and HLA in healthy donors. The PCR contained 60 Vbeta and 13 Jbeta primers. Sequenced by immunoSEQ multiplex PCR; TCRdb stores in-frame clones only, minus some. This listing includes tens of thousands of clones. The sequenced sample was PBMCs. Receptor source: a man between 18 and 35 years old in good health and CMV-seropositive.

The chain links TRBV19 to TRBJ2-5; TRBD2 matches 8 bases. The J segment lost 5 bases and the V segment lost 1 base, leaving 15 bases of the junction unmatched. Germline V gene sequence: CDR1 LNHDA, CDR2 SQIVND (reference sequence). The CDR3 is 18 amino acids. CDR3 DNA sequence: TGTGCCAGTAGTATAGCCCTGTGGTTTGCGGGGGGTGAGGAGACCCAGTACTTC. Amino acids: CASSIALWFAGGEETQYF.

The CDR3 loop is CASSFRQVSTDTQYF. In DNA form, the CDR3 reads TGTGCCAGCAGCTTCCGGCAGGTGAGCACAGATACGCAGTATTTT. The chain uses TRBV5-6 and TRBJ2-3; no definite D call. The CDR3 runs to 15 residues. Germline-derived CDR1 and CDR2 are SGHDT and YYEEEE. Trimming cost V 2 bases and J 0 bases, with 10 bases left between them. The full variable domain, its missing parts supplied by reference TRBV5-6 and TRBJ2-3, is DAGVTQSPTHLIKTRGQQVTLRCSPKSGHDTVSWYQQALGQGPQFIFQYYEEEERQRGNFPDRFSGHQFPNYSSELNVNALLLGDSALYLCASSFRQVSTDTQYFGPGTRLTVL.

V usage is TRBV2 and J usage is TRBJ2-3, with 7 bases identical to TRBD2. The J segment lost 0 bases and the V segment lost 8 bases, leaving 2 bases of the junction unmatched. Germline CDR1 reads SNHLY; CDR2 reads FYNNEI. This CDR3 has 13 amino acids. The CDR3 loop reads CASERGSTDTQYF. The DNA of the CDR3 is TGTGCCAGCGAGCGGGGAAGCACAGATACGCAGTATTTT.

CDR3 loop: CASSLDPSGSTDTQYF. The CDR3 DNA reads as TGTGCCAGCAGCTTAGATCCTAGCGGCTCCACAGATACGCAGTATTTT. The V call is TRBV11-2, the J call TRBJ2-3, with TRBD2 matching 7 bases. Per germline, CDR1 SGHAT and CDR2 FQNNGV. Trimming at V came to 0 bases and at J to 2 bases, leaving 5 bases not matched to a gene. The CDR3 totals 16 residues.

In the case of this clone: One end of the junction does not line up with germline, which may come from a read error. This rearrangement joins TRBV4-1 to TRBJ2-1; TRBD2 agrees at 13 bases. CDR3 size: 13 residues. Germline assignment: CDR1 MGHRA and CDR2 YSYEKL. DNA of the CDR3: TGCGCCAGCAGCCTTGGTACTAGCGGGAGGGCCCTCTTC. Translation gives CASSLGTSGRALF.

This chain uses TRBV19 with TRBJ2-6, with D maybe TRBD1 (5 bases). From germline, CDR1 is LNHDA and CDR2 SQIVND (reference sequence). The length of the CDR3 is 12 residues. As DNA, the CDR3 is TGTGTCACAGGTTTGGGGGCCAACGTCCTGACTTTC. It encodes CVTGLGANVLTF.

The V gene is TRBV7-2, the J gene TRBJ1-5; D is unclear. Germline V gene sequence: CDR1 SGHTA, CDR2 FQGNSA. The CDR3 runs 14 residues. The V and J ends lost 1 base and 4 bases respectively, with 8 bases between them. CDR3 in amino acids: CASSLVALNQPQHF. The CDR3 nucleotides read TGTGCCAGCAGCTTAGTAGCGTTGAATCAGCCCCAGCATTTT.

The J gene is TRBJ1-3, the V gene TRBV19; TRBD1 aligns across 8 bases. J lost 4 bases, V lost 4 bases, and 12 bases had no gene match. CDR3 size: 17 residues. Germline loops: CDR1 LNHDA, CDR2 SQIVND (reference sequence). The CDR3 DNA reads TGTGCCAGTAGTAATCGGGTGACAGGGGAATACGGAAACACCATATATTTT. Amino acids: CASSNRVTGEYGNTIYF.

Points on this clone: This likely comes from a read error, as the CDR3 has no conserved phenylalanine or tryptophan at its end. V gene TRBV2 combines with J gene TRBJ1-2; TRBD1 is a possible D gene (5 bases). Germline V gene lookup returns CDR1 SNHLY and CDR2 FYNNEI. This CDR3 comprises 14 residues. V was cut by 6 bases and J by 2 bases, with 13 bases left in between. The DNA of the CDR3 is TGTGCCAGCAGGTCCCTGGGGGGGAACTATGGCTACACCCTC. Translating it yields CASRSLGGNYGYTL.

The chain's CDR3 is CASSFLQSGNTIYF. CDR3 nucleotide sequence: TGTGCCAGCAGTTTTTTACAGTCTGGAAACACCATATATTTT. This chain joins TRBV28 and TRBJ1-3; no clear D. The CDR3 covers 14 residues. The V and J ends lost 3 bases and 1 base respectively, with 7 bases between them. In germline, CDR1 is MDHEN, CDR2 SYDVKM.

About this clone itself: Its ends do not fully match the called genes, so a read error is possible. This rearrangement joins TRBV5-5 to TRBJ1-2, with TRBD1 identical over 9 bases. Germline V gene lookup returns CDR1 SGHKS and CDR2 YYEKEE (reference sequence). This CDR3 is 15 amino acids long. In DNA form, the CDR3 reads TGTGCCAGCAGTTTGGGCGTACAGGGGGCTGGAGGCTACACCTTC. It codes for CASSLGVQGAGGYTF.

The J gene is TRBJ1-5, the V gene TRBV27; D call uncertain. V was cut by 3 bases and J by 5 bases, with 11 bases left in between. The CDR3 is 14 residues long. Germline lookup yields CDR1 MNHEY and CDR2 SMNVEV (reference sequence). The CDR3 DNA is TGTGCCAGCAGTTTTGAGGGTAAGGATCAGCCCCAGCATTTT. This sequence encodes CASSFEGKDQPQHF.

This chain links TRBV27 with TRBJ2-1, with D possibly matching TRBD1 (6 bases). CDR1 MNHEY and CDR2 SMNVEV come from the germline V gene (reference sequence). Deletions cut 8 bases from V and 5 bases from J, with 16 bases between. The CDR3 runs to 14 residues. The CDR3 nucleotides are TGTGCCAGCTATCCTCGACAGGCCCACAATGAGCAGTTCTTC. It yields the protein CASYPRQAHNEQFF.

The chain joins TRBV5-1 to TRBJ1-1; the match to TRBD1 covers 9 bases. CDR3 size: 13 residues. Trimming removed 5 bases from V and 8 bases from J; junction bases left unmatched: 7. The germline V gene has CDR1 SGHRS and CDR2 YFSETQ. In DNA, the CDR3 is TGCGCCAGCAGATACGGACAGGGGTTCGAAGCTTTCTTT. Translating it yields CASRYGQGFEAFF.

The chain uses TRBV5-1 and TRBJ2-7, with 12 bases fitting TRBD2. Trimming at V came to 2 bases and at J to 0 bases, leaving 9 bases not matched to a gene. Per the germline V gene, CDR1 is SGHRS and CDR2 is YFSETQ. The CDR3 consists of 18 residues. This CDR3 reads CASSLRASGRGFSYEQYF. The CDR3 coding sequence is TGCGCCAGCAGCTTACGAGCTAGCGGGAGGGGTTTCTCCTACGAGCAGTACTTC.

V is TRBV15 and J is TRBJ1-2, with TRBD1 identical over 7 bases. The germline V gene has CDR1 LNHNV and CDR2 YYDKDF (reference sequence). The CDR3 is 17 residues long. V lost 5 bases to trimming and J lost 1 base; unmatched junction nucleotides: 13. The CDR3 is CATSSPGTALLNYGYTF. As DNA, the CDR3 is TGTGCCACCAGCTCCCCCGGGACAGCCCTACTTAACTATGGCTACACCTTC.

Written as DNA, the CDR3 is TGCGCCAGCAGCCAGGGACAGGGGGCGTTTGGCTATGGCTACACCTTC. Translated: CASSQGQGAFGYGYTF. The chain joins TRBV5-1 to TRBJ1-2; TRBD1 matches 12 bases. The junction had 8 bases not matched to a gene; V was cut back by 4 bases and J by 4 bases. Germline CDR1 reads SGHRS; CDR2 reads YFSETQ. The CDR3 runs to 16 residues. The full variable domain, with the rest looked up from reference TRBV5-1 and TRBJ1-2, is KAGVTQTPRYLIKTRGQQVTLSCSPISGHRSVSWYQQTPGQGLQFLFEYFSETQRNKGNFPGRFSGRQFSNSRSEMNVSTLELGDSALYLCASSQGQGAFGYGYTFGSGTRLTVV.

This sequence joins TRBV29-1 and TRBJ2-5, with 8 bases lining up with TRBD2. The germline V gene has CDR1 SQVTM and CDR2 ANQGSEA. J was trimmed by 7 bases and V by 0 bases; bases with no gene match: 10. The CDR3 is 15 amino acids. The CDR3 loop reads CSVEDVAGWDRTQYF. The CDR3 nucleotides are TGCAGCGTTGAAGATGTAGCGGGATGGGACCGGACCCAGTACTTC.

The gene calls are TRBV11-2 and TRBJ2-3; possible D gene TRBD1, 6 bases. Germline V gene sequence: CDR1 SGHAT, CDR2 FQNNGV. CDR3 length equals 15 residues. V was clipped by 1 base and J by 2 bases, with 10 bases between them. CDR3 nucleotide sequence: TGTGCCAGCAGCTTAGTTGGACAGCCCACAGATACGCAGTATTTT. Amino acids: CASSLVGQPTDTQYF.

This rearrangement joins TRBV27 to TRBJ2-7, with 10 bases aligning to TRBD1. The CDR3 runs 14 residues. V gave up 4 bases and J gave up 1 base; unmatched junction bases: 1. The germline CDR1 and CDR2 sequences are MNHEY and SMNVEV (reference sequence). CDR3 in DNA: TGTGCCAGCAGTTGGACAGGGGGTTCCTACGAGCAGTACTTC. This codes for CASSWTGGSYEQYF.

The CDR3 sequence is CASSPGQGALKNIQYF. In nucleotides, the CDR3 is TGTGCCAGCTCACCGGGACAGGGCGCCCTCAAAAACATTCAGTACTTC. V is TRBV18 and J is TRBJ2-4; 9 nucleotides agree with TRBD1. J lost 3 bases, V lost 3 bases, and 6 bases had no gene match. Germline CDR1 is KGHSH and CDR2 is LQKENI. This CDR3 region has 16 residues.

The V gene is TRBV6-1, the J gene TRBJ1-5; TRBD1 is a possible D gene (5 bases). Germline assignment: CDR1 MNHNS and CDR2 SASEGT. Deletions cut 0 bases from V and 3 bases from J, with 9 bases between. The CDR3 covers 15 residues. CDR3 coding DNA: TGTGCCAGCAGTGAAGCGCAGGGCTTCAATCAGCCCCAGCATTTT. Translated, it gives CASSEAQGFNQPQHF.

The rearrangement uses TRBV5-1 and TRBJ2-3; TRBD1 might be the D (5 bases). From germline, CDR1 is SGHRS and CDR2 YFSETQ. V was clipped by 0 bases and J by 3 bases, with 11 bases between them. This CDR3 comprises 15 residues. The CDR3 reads CASSLVGRVTDTQYF. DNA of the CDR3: TGCGCCAGCAGCTTGGTCGGCAGGGTTACAGATACGCAGTATTTT.

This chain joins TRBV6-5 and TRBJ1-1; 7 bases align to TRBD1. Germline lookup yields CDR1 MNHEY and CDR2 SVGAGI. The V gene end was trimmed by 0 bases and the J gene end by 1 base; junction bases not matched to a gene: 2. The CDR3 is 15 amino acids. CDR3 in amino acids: CASSYSGQQNTEAFF. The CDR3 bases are TGTGCCAGCAGTTACTCGGGACAGCAGAACACTGAAGCTTTCTTT.

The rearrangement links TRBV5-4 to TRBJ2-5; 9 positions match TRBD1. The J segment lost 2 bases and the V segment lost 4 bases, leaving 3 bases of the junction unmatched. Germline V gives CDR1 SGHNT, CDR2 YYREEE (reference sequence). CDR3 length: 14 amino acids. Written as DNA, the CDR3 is TGTGCCAGCAGCCTGGGACAGGGACAAGAGACCCAGTACTTC. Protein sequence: CASSLGQGQETQYF.